This T cell receptor (beta chain) originates from a study of T-cell reconstitution after alpha-beta-depleted transplantation in children listed by TCRdb under 2016. Looking at the study overall: T-cell immune reconstitution after TCRalphabeta/CD19-depleted allogeneic hematopoietic cell transplantation in children was quantitatively tracked in the study by means of TCR repertoire profiling.

This clonotype was picked up a small number of times. The antigen it recognizes is unknown. Per-base qualities were not stored, and no clone one base away is much larger. From cysteine to phenylalanine, the CDR3 is 14 amino acids long. The sequence is cut down to CDR3 DNA, 42 bases in frame from base 1. Trimming takes 3 bases off V and 2 bases off J; junction bases not matched to a gene: 2. The library was built by means of PCR. TCRdb lists the instrument as Illumina HiSeq 2500. To normalize quantification of the TCRbeta repertoire, the TCR libraries were built with molecular barcoding that relied on unique molecular identifiers. TCRdb trimmed public reads at Q25 via fastp, called clones via MiXCR and kept in-frame beta chains. Rows with one shared CDR3 protein collapse into an entry with the most common genes and DNA. Recorded for this sample are some 600,000 distinct CDR3 sequences; 13% of them occurred a single time. The ten largest make up roughly 2.3% of the sample.

According to the study, the label for this sample's treatment or condition signals: allogeneic hematopoietic cell transplantation with graft depleted of TCRalphabeta T cells and CD19 B cells. The children who served as transplant recipients had been given grafts of TCRalphabeta/CD19-depleted allogeneic hematopoietic cells. Overall study outcomes, separate from this receptor: Over subsequent months, a decline in hyperexpanded clone frequencies was noted, and after one year, T-cell counts and TCRbeta diversity were mostly ascribed to newly produced T cells. Apparently early alphabetaT-cell count recovery about two months after transplant reportedly relied on only several hundred rapidly expanded clones derived from non-depleted graft cells. In some patients, the high TCRbeta diversity seen at day 60 was put down to recipient T cells and intrathymic progenitors that had survived conditioning.

This TCR derives from a male patient younger than 18 who had a stem cell transplant for acute myeloid leukemia, so the T cells may come from the graft donor. The specimen was PBMCs, mostly from graft donor cells, collected 360 days after TCRalphabeta/CD19-depleted stem cell transplant. Recombination joined TRBV12-3 or TRBV12-4 with TRBJ2-3, and 7 junctional nucleotides match TRBD1. In nucleotide form, the sequence is TGTGCCAGCAGTTTTGGGACAGACACAGATACGCAGTATTTT. Translated, it gives CASSFGTDTDTQYF.